The 17 T cell receptor beta chains in this list originate from one sample, sequenced in a study of blood T cell repertoires in COVID-19. Repertoires were generated with immunoSEQ multiplex PCR, while TCRdb's copy carries only in-frame clones and drops some. Among roughly 250,000 clones listed, about 87% were seen once. The sequencing sample was made of peripheral blood. All receptors derive from a human donor in a cohort sampled during active COVID-19.

The gene calls are TRBV12-3 or TRBV12-4 and TRBJ1-2, with 10 nucleotides matching TRBD1. After removal of 9 bases from V and 7 bases from J, the junction contained 5 bases not matched to a gene. This CDR3 region has 12 residues. The CDR3 region has the DNA TGTGCCAGTCGACAGGGGGCGGGTGGCTACACCTTC. It encodes CASRQGAGGYTF.

This chain links TRBV6-5 with TRBJ2-7; no clear D gene. Germline loops: CDR1 MNHEY, CDR2 SVGAGI. Trimming removed 1 base at V and 2 bases at J, with 9 bases between. The CDR3 is 14 amino acids. CDR3 sequence: CASSYWPGAYEQYF. CDR3 bases: TGTGCCAGCAGTTACTGGCCGGGTGCCTACGAGCAGTACTTC.

In this sample, this clone turned up a few times. Its ends do not fully match the called genes, so a read error is possible. The rearrangement links TRBV13 to TRBJ1-5; D unclear. Germline V gene lookup returns CDR1 PRHDT and CDR2 FYEKMQ (reference sequence). There are 16 residues in the CDR3. CDR3 region: CASSLGMGRGNQPQHF. The CDR3 DNA follows: TGTGCCAGCAGCCTAGGGATGGGGAGGGGCAATCAGCCCCAGCATTTT.

V usage is TRBV14 and J usage is TRBJ2-7, with 7 bases fitting TRBD2. Trimming took 4 bases from V and 4 from J; bases not matched to a gene: 7. Germline lookup yields CDR1 SGHDN and CDR2 FVKESK. This CDR3 contains 14 residues. CDR3 in amino acids: CASSPAGGGYEQYF. The CDR3 nucleotides are TGTGCCAGCAGCCCCGCCGGGGGAGGGTACGAGCAGTACTTC.

The chain has TRBV19 and TRBJ1-5; D is perhaps TRBD1 (6 bases). The V end lost 7 bases, the J end lost 8 bases, and 15 bases lay between the germline ends. CDR1 is LNHDA and CDR2 is SQIVND in the germline V gene (reference sequence). The CDR3 is 13 amino acids. The CDR3 protein is CASIGQSWEPQHF. The CDR3 DNA reads TGTGCCAGTATTGGACAGTCGTGGGAGCCCCAGCATTTT.

V is TRBV6-6 and J is TRBJ2-7; TRBD2 might be the D (6 bases). CDR1 and CDR2 (germline): MNHNY, SVGAGI (reference sequence). The germline V and J ends were trimmed by 2 bases and 2 bases, with 10 bases remaining between them. The CDR3 length is 14 residues. In DNA, the CDR3 is TGTGCCAGCAGTTACGGTGGAGGGACCTACGAGCAGTACTTC. It codes for CASSYGGGTYEQYF.

The chain has TRBV19 and TRBJ1-4, with 7 bases lining up with TRBD1. The CDR3 covers 14 residues. Per germline, CDR1 LNHDA and CDR2 SQIVND (reference sequence). V lost 5 bases to trimming and J lost 8 bases; unmatched junction nucleotides: 8. Here the CDR3 reads CASSERQGNEKLFF. CDR3 in DNA: TGTGCCAGTAGTGAGAGACAGGGAAACGAAAAACTGTTTTTT. Full variable domain (missing parts from reference TRBV19 and TRBJ1-4): DGGITQSPKYLFRKEGQNVTLSCEQNLNHDAMYWYRQDPGQGLRLIYYSQIVNDFQKGDIAEGYSVSREKKESFPLTVTSAQKNPTAFYLCASSERQGNEKLFFGSGTQLSVL.

V is TRBV27 and J is TRBJ1-1, with TRBD1 identical over 7 bases. In germline, CDR1 is MNHEY, CDR2 SMNVEV (reference sequence). Trimming cost V 4 bases and J 0 bases; bases outside gene matches: 5. This CDR3 spans 15 amino acids. CDR3 in amino acids: CASSSHRGMNTEAFF. CDR3 DNA: TGTGCCAGCAGTTCCCACAGGGGCATGAACACTGAAGCTTTCTTT.

This clone occurred once. The V and J genes are TRBV18 and TRBJ1-5; possible D gene TRBD1, 5 bases. Germline V gene lookup returns CDR1 KGHSH and CDR2 LQKENI. CDR3 length: 16 amino acids. Trimming shortened V by 5 bases and J by 5 bases, and 19 bases separated the two germline ends. CDR3 DNA sequence: TGTGCCAGCTCAGGGGGAGGACCGGCCTGGGATCAGCCCCAGCATTTT. Translated: CASSGGGPAWDQPQHF.

The chain carries TRBV7-8 and TRBJ2-7; 7 positions match TRBD1. Looked up from germline, CDR1 is SGHVS and CDR2 is FQNEAQ. This CDR3 region has 15 residues. Trimming at V came to 4 bases and at J to 1 base, leaving 7 bases not matched to a gene. In DNA form, the CDR3 reads TGTGCCAGCAGCTCCCGGGACAGAATTTCCTACGAGCAGTACTTC. As protein: CASSSRDRISYEQYF.

This chain links TRBV7-9 with TRBJ1-2; possibly TRBD1 for D (6 bases). Trimming took off 5 bases at V and 6 bases at J, with 7 bases between the two ends. Germline-derived CDR1 and CDR2 are SEHNR and FQNEAQ (reference sequence). This CDR3 is built from 11 residues. The CDR3: CASSRQDGYTF. DNA for the CDR3: TGTGCCAGCAGCCGACAGGATGGCTACACCTTC.

The V gene is TRBV5-6, the J gene TRBJ2-7, with TRBD2 identical over 11 bases. This CDR3 is 16 amino acids long. Per germline, CDR1 SGHDT and CDR2 YYEEEE. V lost 7 bases to trimming and J lost 2 bases; unmatched junction nucleotides: 11. In nucleotides, the CDR3 is TGTGCCAGCTATAATAATCGGGGACTAGCGGCCTACGAGCAGTACTTC. Translated, it gives CASYNNRGLAAYEQYF.

The rearrangement links TRBV19 to TRBJ2-1; 8 bases agree with TRBD2. V was pared by 1 base and J by 9 bases, with 17 bases of the junction left unmatched. The germline V gene has CDR1 LNHDA and CDR2 SQIVND (reference sequence). This CDR3 region has 18 residues. CDR3 sequence reads: CASSIGRAVAGGKGEQFF. Here the CDR3 DNA reads TGTGCCAGTAGTATAGGTCGTGCTGTCGCGGGAGGCAAGGGTGAGCAGTTCTTC.

The V and J genes are TRBV2 and TRBJ2-1, with D possibly matching TRBD2 (5 bases). The germline V and J ends were trimmed by 0 bases and 9 bases, with 12 bases remaining between them. The CDR3 is made up of 14 amino acids. Germline V CDR1 and CDR2: SNHLY, FYNNEI. This CDR3 is CASSEARLAGEQFF. The CDR3 DNA follows: TGTGCCAGCAGTGAAGCGCGGCTAGCAGGTGAGCAGTTCTTC.

This chain connects TRBV18 to TRBJ2-2; TRBD2 matches 10 bases. After removal of 0 bases from V and 5 bases from J, the junction contained 6 bases not matched to a gene. The CDR3 spans 17 residues. Germline V gives CDR1 KGHSH, CDR2 LQKENI. The CDR3 sequence is CASSPPGTLAGTGELFF. In DNA form, the CDR3 reads TGTGCCAGCTCACCACCTGGTACACTAGCGGGAACCGGGGAGCTGTTTTTT.

V usage is TRBV4-1 and J usage is TRBJ2-3; D not certain. The CDR3 runs 16 residues. Germline V CDR1 and CDR2: MGHRA, YSYEKL. Trimming took 0 bases from V and 2 from J, leaving 12 bases between them. CDR3 coding DNA: TGCGCCAGCAGCCAAGATCCCACTGTAATCACAGATACGCAGTATTTT. Amino acids: CASSQDPTVITDTQYF.

This clone was detected only once. The chain carries TRBV7-6 and TRBJ2-3; D gene unclear. With 4 bases removed from V and 4 bases from J, the gap between germline ends came to 6 bases. This CDR3 has 12 residues. The germline V gene has CDR1 SGHVS and CDR2 FNYEAQ. In DNA, the CDR3 is TGTGCCAGCAGCTCAGTTGCAGATACGCAGTATTTT. Translated, it gives CASSSVADTQYF.